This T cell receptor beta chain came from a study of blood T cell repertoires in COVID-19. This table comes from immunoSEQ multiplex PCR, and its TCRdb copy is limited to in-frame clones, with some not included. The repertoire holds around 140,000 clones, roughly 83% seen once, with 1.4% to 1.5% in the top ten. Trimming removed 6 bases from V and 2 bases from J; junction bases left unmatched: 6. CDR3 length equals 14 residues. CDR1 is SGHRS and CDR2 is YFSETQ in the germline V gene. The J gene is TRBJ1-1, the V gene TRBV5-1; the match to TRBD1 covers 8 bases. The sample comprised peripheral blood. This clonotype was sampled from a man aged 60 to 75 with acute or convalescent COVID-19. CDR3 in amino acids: CASTRGQGNTEAFF. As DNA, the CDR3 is TGCGCCAGCACCCGCGGACAGGGCAACACTGAAGCTTTCTTT. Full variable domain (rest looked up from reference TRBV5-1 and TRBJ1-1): KAGVTQTPRYLIKTRGQQVTLSCSPISGHRSVSWYQQTPGQGLQFLFEYFSETQRNKGNFPGRFSGRQFSNSRSEMNVSTLELGDSALYLCASTRGQGNTEAFFGQGTRLTVV.